Listed below are T cell receptor beta chains from one sample, sequenced in a study of neurological immune-mediated disorders. From the 5' RACE reads, TCRdb called clonotypes with MiXCR, one entry per CDR3 protein. The sample contains tens of thousands of distinct CDR3 sequences, about 2.5% of which appear only once. Sequencing was carried out using PBMCs. The receptors were sampled from a woman younger than 45 with multiple sclerosis. Both conserved end residues are part of each CDR3. D genes are given only for firm matches. Size is stated for part of the rows, as once, few or many counts, or as a class when the clone is expanded.

size	length	V	D	J	DNA	CDR3
many	14	TRBV10-2	.	TRBJ2-2	TGCGCCACAAGGGACCGCCGGTGGGACGGGGAGCTGTTTTTT	CATRDRRWDGELFF
many	13	TRBV20-1	.	TRBJ1-5	TGCAGTGCTAGACAGGGTAGCAATCAGCCCCAGCATTTT	CSARQGSNQPQHF
many	16	TRBV4-3	TRBD1	TRBJ2-3	TGCGCCAGCAGCCAAGCCCCGGGACAGGGATCAGATACGCAGTATTTT	CASSQAPGQGSDTQYF
many	14	TRBV29-1	.	TRBJ2-5	TGCAGCGTTGAGGCCCAGGCCTTCCAAGAGACCCAGTACTTC	CSVEAQAFQETQYF
many	15	TRBV4-2	.	TRBJ1-1	TGTGCCAGCAGCCAAGATTTCGGGGGCAGCACTGAAGCTTTCTTT	CASSQDFGGSTEAFF
many	16	TRBV6-5	TRBD2	TRBJ2-3	TGTGCCAGCAGTCGTACCAGCGGGGGGGGCACAGATACGCAGTATTTT	CASSRTSGGGTDTQYF
many	16	TRBV7-2	.	TRBJ2-2	TGTGCCAGCAGCCCTAAGCGGATAGCCCACACCGGGGAGCTGTTTTTT	CASSPKRIAHTGELFF
many	12	TRBV3-1	.	TRBJ2-1	TGTGCCAGCAGCCTTGGTCTCGATGAGCAGTTCTTC	CASSLGLDEQFF
many	12	TRBV6-5	.	TRBJ2-5	TGTGCCAGCAGTTATGTCGGAGAGACCCAGTACTTC	CASSYVGETQYF
many	13	TRBV7-3	.	TRBJ1-5	TGTGCCAGCAGCTTTGGGTTTCATCAGCCCCAGCATTTT	CASSFGFHQPQHF
few	13	TRBV6-2/TRBV6-3	.	TRBJ2-7	TGTGCCAGCAGTCGGAAGGAGGCCTACGAGCAGTACTTC	CASSRKEAYEQYF
many	15	TRBV6-5	TRBD1	TRBJ1-5	TGTGCCAGCAGTTACACGACAGGGGCAGACCAGCCCCAGCATTTT	CASSYTTGADQPQHF
few	14	TRBV10-3	.	TRBJ2-1	TGTGCCATCAGCTCGGGACCGGAACGCAATGAGCAGTTCTTC	CAISSGPERNEQFF
many	15	TRBV12-3/TRBV12-4	TRBD1	TRBJ2-1	TGTGCCAGCAGTTTCGCGACAGGGGGTTACAATGAGCAGTTCTTC	CASSFATGGYNEQFF
many	16	TRBV28	TRBD2	TRBJ2-5	TGTGCCAGCAGTCCAACTAGCGGACAAAAAGCAGAGACCCAGTACTTC	CASSPTSGQKAETQYF
many	13	TRBV21-1	.	TRBJ1-2	TGTGCCAGCGGATACAGGGGGCCTTATGGCTACACCTTC	CASGYRGPYGYTF
many	14	TRBV25-1	.	TRBJ1-5	TGTGCCAGCAGTACCGGCAGGGCAATTCAGCCCCAGCATTTT	CASSTGRAIQPQHF
many	16	TRBV7-9	TRBD2	TRBJ2-7	TGTGCCAGCAGCGATGAGGGAGCGGGAGGGTCCTACGAGCAGTACTTC	CASSDEGAGGSYEQYF
many	12	TRBV18	.	TRBJ2-5	TGTGCCAGCTCACGAACGAGGGAGACCCAGTACTTC	CASSRTRETQYF
many	12	TRBV12-3/TRBV12-4	.	TRBJ1-4	TGTGCCAGCAGACGATGGACCGAAAAACTGTTTTTT	CASRRWTEKLFF
many	15	TRBV7-2	TRBD2	TRBJ2-3	TGTGCCAGCAGCTTAGAAGGGCGGGAGTGGGATACGCAGTATTTT	CASSLEGREWDTQYF
many	15	TRBV4-1	.	TRBJ2-1	TGCGCCAGCAGCCAAGATCCCCCCTCCTCCAATGAGCAGTTCTTC	CASSQDPPSSNEQFF
many	14	TRBV20-1	.	TRBJ2-2	TGCAGTGCTACAGCGGGTTCGAACACCGGGGAGCTGTTTTTT	CSATAGSNTGELFF
many	16	TRBV27	TRBD1	TRBJ1-5	TGTGCCAGCAGTCCCAATCGGGGGACAGGGCCCCAGCCCCAGCATTTT	CASSPNRGTGPQPQHF
many	15	TRBV20-1	TRBD1	TRBJ1-6	TGCAGTGCTAGAGATCTAGGGGGCGATAATTCACCCCTCCACTTT	CSARDLGGDNSPLHF
many	19	TRBV12-3/TRBV12-4	TRBD2	TRBJ2-1	TGTGCCAGCAGTTTCTGGACTAGCGGGAGGGCCAGGGCCTACAATGAGCAGTTCTTC	CASSFWTSGRARAYNEQFF
many	14	TRBV19	.	TRBJ1-1	TGTGCCAGTAGTGCAGGGGACTTTAACACTGAAGCTTTCTTT	CASSAGDFNTEAFF
many	19	TRBV4-3	.	TRBJ2-5	TGCGCCAGCAGCCAATTAAAGTGCGTCGTCGAACTAGCAGAAGAGACCCAGTACTTC	CASSQLKCVVELAEETQYF
many	12	TRBV6-1	.	TRBJ2-7	TGTGCCAGCCAGGTAGTAGGAAACGAGCAGTACTTC	CASQVVGNEQYF
many	13	TRBV29-1	.	TRBJ1-1	TGCAGCGTTGAGGGGTGGATGAACACTGAAGCTTTCTTT	CSVEGWMNTEAFF
many	14	TRBV5-1	TRBD2	TRBJ2-7	TGCGCCAGCAGCTTACTAGCGGGAGGCTACGAGCAGTACTTC	CASSLLAGGYEQYF
many	14	TRBV11-2	.	TRBJ1-2	TGTGCCAGCAGCTTACGCACTGATTTCTATGGCTACACCTTC	CASSLRTDFYGYTF
many	16	TRBV20-1	TRBD2	TRBJ2-1	TGCAGTGCTAGAGATAGCCTAGCGGGAGACTACAATGAGCAGTTCTTC	CSARDSLAGDYNEQFF
many	15	TRBV12-3/TRBV12-4	.	TRBJ2-4	TGTGCCAGCAGTTTAAATTCCGGCGGGACCTCGGCTCAGTACTTC	CASSLNSGGTSAQYF
many	13	TRBV20-1	TRBD2	TRBJ2-1	TGCAGTGCTATAGGACTAGCGGGAGATGAGCAGTTCTTC	CSAIGLAGDEQFF
many	14	TRBV5-4	TRBD2	TRBJ2-1	TGTGCCAGCAGCCAGACCGGGACTAGCAGTGAGCAGTTCTTC	CASSQTGTSSEQFF
many	15	TRBV7-6	TRBD1	TRBJ1-2	TGTGCCAGCAGCTTTACGGGACAGGGGCTCTATGGCTACACCTTC	CASSFTGQGLYGYTF
many	14	TRBV20-1	TRBD2	TRBJ2-5	TGCAGTGAAAGAGGACTAGCGGGAGTGGAGACCCAGTACTTC	CSERGLAGVETQYF
many	16	TRBV4-3	.	TRBJ2-1	TGCGCCAGCAGCCAAGACTGGACTAGGGGGTACAATGAGCAGTTCTTC	CASSQDWTRGYNEQFF
many	16	TRBV10-3	TRBD1	TRBJ2-3	TGTGCCATCAGTGAGTCTTCGGACAGGGCCACAGATACGCAGTATTTT	CAISESSDRATDTQYF
many	12	TRBV7-9	.	TRBJ2-7	TGTGCCAGCAGCCTTCGGGAGTACGAGCAGTACTTC	CASSLREYEQYF
few	14	TRBV7-9	.	TRBJ1-1	TGTGCCAGCAGCGTAACAGGGTCGAACACTGAAGCTTTCTTT	CASSVTGSNTEAFF
many	15	TRBV9	TRBD2	TRBJ2-1	TGTGCCAGCAGCGCGCGGGAGGACTCCTACAATGAGCAGTTCTTC	CASSAREDSYNEQFF
many	19	TRBV29-1	.	TRBJ1-2	TGCAGCGTTGAAGTGAGAGGGGGGTTTCGGGACGGTACTAACTATGGCTACACCTTC	CSVEVRGGFRDGTNYGYTF
.	15	TRBV6-5	TRBD1	TRBJ1-3	TGTGCCAGCAGGCCGGACAGGGGGACGAGAAACACCATATATTTT	CASRPDRGTRNTIYF
many	17	TRBV11-2	.	TRBJ2-3	TGTGCCAGCAGCTTGTTGACCGAGTCCGCTTCCACAGATACGCAGTATTTT	CASSLLTESASTDTQYF
few	14	TRBV29-1	TRBD1	TRBJ2-2	TGCAGCGCGCCCGGGACAGGGGGCCCCGGGGAGCTGTTTTTT	CSAPGTGGPGELFF
many	13	TRBV7-2	.	TRBJ1-5	TGTGCCAGCAGCCCGCGTCCTAATCAGCCCCAGCATTTT	CASSPRPNQPQHF
many	12	TRBV20-1	.	TRBJ2-7	TGCAGTGCTAGGAACCGGCCCTACGAGCAGTACTTC	CSARNRPYEQYF
many	12	TRBV12-3/TRBV12-4	.	TRBJ2-1	TGTGCCAGCAGTTTAAACGCAGATGAGCAGTTCTTC	CASSLNADEQFF
many	15	TRBV27	.	TRBJ2-1	TGTGCCAGCAGTTTCGGAGGGGACTCCTACAATGAGCAGTTCTTC	CASSFGGDSYNEQFF
many	15	TRBV12-3/TRBV12-4	.	TRBJ2-7	TGTGCCAGCAGTTCCTGGGACGGTGGCTCCTACGAGCAGTACTTC	CASSSWDGGSYEQYF